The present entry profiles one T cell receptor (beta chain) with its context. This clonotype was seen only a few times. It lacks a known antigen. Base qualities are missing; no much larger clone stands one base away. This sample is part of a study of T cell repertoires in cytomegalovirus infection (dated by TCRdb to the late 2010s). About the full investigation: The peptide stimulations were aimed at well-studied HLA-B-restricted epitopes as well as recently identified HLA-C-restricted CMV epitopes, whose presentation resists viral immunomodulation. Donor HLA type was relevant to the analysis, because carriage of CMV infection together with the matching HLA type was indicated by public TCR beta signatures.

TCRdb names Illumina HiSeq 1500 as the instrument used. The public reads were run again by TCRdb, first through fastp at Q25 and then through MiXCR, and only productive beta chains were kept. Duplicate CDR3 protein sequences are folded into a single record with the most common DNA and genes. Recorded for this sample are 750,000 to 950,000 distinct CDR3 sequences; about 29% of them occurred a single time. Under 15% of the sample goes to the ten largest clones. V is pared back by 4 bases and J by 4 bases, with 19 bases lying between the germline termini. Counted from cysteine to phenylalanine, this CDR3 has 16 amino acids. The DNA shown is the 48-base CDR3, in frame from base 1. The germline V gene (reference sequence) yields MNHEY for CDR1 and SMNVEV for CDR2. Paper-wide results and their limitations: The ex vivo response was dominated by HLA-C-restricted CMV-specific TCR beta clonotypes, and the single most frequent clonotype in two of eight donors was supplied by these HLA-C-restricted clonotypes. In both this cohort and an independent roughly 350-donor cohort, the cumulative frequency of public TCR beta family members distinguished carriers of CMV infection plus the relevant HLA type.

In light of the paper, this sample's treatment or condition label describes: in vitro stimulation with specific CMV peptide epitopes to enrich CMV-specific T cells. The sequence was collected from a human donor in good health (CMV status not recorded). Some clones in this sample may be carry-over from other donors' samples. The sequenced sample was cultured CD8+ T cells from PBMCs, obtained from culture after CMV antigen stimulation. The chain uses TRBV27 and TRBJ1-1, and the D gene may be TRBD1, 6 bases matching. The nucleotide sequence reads TGTGCCAGCAGTTCTCCCCCCCCGGGGGCGGGCACTGAAGCTTTCTTT. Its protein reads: CASSSPPPGAGTEAFF.